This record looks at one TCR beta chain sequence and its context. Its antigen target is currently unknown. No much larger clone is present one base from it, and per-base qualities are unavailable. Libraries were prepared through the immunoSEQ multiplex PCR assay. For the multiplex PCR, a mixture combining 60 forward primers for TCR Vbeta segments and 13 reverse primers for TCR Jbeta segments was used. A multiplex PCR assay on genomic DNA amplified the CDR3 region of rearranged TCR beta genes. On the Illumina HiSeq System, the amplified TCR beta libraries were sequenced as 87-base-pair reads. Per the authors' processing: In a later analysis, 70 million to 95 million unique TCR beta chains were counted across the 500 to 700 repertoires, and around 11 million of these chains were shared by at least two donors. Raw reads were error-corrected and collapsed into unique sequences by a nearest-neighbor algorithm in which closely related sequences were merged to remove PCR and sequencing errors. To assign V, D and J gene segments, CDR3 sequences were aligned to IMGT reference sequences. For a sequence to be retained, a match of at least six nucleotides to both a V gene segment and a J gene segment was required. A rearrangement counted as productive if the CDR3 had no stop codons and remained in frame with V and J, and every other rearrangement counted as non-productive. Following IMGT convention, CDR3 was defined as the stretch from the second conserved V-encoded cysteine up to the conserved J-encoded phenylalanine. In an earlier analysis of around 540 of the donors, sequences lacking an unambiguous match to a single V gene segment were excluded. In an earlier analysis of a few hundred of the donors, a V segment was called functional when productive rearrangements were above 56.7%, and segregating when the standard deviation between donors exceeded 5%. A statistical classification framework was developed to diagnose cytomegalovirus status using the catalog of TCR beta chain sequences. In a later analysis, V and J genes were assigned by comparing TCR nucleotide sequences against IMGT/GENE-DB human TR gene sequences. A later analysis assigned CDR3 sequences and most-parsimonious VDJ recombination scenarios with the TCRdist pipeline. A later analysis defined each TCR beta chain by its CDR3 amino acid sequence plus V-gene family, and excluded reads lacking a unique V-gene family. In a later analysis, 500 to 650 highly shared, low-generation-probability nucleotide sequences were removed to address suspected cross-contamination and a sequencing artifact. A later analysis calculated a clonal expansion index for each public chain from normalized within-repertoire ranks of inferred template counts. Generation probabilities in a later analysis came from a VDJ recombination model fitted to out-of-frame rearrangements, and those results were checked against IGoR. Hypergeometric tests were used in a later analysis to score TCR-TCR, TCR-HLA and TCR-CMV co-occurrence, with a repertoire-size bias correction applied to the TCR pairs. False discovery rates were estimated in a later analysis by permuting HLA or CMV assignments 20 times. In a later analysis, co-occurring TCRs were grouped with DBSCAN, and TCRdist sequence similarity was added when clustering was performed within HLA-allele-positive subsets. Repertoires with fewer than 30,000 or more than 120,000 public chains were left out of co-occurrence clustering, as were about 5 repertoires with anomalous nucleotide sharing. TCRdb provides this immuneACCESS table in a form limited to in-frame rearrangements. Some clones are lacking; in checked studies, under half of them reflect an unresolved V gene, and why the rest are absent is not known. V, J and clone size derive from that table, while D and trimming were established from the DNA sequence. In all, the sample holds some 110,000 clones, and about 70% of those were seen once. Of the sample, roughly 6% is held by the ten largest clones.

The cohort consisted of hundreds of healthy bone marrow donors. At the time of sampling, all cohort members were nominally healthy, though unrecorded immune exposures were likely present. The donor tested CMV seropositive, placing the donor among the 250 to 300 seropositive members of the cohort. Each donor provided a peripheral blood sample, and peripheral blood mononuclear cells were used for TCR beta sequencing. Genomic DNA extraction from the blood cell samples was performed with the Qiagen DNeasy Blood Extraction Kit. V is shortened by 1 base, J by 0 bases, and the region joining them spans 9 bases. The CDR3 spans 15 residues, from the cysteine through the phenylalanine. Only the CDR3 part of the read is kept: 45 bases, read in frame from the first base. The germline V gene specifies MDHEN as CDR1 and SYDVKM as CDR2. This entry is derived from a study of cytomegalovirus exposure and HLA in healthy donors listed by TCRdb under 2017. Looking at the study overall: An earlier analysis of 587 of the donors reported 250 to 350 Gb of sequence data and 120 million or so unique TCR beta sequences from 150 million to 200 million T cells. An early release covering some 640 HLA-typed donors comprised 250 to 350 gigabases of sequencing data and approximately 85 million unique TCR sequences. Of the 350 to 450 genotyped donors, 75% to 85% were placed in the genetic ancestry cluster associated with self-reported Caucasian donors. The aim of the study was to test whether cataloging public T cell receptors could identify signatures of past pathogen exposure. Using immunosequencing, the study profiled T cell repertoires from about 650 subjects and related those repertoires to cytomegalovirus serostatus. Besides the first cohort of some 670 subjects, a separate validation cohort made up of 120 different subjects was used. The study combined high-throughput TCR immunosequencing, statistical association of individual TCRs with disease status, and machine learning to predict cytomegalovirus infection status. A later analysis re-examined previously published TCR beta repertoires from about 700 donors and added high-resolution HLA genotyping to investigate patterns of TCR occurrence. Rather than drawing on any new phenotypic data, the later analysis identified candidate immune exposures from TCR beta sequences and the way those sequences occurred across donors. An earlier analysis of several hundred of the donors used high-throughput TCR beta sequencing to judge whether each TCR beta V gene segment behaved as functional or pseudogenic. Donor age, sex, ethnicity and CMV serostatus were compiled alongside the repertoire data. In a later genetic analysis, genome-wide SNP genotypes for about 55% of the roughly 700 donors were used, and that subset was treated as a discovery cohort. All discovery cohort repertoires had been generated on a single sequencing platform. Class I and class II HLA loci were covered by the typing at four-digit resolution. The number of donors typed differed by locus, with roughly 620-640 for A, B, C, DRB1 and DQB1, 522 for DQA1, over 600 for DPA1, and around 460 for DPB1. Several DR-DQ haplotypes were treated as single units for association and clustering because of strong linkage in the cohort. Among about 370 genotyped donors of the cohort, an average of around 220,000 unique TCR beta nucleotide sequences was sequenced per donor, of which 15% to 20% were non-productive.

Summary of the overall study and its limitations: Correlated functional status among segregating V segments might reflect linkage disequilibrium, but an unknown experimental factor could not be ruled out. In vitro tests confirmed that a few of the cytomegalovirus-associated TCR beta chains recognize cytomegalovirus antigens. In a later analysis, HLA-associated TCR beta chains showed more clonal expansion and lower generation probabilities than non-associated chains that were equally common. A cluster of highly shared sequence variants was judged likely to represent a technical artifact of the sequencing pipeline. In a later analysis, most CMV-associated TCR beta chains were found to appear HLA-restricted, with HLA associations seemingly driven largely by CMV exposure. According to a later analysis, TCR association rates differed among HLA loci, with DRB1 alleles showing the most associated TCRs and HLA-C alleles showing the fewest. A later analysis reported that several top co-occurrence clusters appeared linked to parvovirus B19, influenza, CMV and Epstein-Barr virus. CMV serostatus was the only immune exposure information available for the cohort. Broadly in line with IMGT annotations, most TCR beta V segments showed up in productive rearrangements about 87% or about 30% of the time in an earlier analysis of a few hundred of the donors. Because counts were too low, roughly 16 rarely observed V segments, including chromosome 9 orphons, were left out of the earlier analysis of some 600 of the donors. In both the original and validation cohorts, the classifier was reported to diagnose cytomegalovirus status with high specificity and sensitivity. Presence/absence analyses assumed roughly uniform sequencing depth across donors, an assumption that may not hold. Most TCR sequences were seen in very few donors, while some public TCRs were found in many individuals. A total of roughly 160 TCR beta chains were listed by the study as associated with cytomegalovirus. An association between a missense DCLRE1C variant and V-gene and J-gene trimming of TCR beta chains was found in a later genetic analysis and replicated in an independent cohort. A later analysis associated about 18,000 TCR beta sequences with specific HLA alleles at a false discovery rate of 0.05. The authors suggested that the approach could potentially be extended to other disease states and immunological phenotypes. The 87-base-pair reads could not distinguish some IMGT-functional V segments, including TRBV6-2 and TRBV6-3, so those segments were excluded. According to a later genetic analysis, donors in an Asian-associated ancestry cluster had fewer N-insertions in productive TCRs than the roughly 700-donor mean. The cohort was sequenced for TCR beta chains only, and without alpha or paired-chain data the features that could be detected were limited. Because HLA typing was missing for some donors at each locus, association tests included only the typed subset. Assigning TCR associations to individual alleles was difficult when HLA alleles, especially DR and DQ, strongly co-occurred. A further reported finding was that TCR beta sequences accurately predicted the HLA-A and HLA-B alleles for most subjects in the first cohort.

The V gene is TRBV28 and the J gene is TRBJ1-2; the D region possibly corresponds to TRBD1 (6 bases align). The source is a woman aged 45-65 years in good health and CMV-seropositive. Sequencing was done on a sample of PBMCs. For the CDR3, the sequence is CASSLSGQPNYGYTF. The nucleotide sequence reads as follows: TGTGCCAGCAGTTTATCCGGACAGCCTAACTATGGCTACACCTTC.